This entry lists 21 T cell receptor beta chains sequenced from one sample in a study of OX40 agonist ivuxolimab in advanced cancers. The protocol was immunoSEQ multiplex PCR, while the TCRdb copy is restricted to in-frame clones and leaves out a portion. The sample holds tens of thousands of clones; 75% to 85% are singletons and the top ten take under 11%. This specimen consisted of CD4+ or CD8+ T cells sorted from blood, obtained in a trial of the OX40 agonist ivuxolimab. Source of these receptors: an adult with an advanced solid tumor such as melanoma, head and neck, liver or kidney cancer.

This clone was counted only a few times. The chain uses TRBV29-1 and TRBJ1-5, with D unresolved. The CDR3 consists of 12 residues. The V gene lost 4 bases and the J gene lost 3 bases, with 7 bases spanning the gap. The germline V gene encodes CDR1 SQVTM and CDR2 ANQGSEA. The CDR3 nucleotides read TGCAGCGTTGCCAATCTCAATCAGCCCCAGCATTTT. It specifies CSVANLNQPQHF.

This clone was recorded once. The chain has TRBV28 and TRBJ2-7; 8 bases are shared with TRBD1. CDR1 is MDHEN and CDR2 is SYDVKM in the germline V gene. The CDR3 spans 17 residues. After removal of 1 base from V and 4 bases from J, the junction contained 12 bases not matched to a gene. CDR3 DNA: TGTGCCAGCAGTTTATCAACCCTGGGACAGGCGAATTACGAGCAGTACTTC. It translates to CASSLSTLGQANYEQYF.

The rearrangement uses TRBV10-3 and TRBJ2-5; TRBD2 matches 7 bases. The CDR3 extends over 13 amino acids. The germline V gene encodes CDR1 ENHRY and CDR2 SYGVKD. V was clipped by 6 bases and J by 4 bases; unmatched bases: 5. CDR3 bases: TGTGCCATCAGCTCCACTAGCGTAGAGACCCAGTACTTC. Translation gives CAISSTSVETQYF.

The gene calls are TRBV27 and TRBJ2-1, with 13 nucleotides matching TRBD2. Germline CDR1 MNHEY, CDR2 SMNVEV (reference sequence). This CDR3 contains 18 residues. V dropped 7 bases and J dropped 1; count of bases not matched to a gene: 10. The CDR3 DNA is TGTGCCAGCATTAAAGGACTAGCGGGAGCACTATCCTACAATGAGCAGTTCTTC. This gives the protein CASIKGLAGALSYNEQFF.

The V call is TRBV6-5, the J call TRBJ2-2; a weak D match, TRBD1 (6 bases). CDR1 MNHEY and CDR2 SVGAGI come from the germline V gene. V lost 8 bases to trimming and J lost 2 bases, with 12 bases between them. The CDR3 is 14 amino acids. CDR3 in DNA: TGTGCCAGCTGTGGGGACACTAACACCGGGGAGCTGTTTTTT. It yields the protein CASCGDTNTGELFF.

The chain joins TRBV6-6 to TRBJ2-7, with 7 bases fitting TRBD2. The CDR3 has 13 residues. Germline V gene sequence: CDR1 MNHNY, CDR2 SVGAGI (reference sequence). V lost 4 bases and J lost 7; bases outside the gene matches: 7. The CDR3 region has the DNA TGTGCCAGCAGTTCCCAGCGGGATAGGGAGCAGTACTTC. Translated, it gives CASSSQRDREQYF.

The J gene is TRBJ2-1, the V gene TRBV29-1; 7 positions match TRBD1. The CDR3 is made up of 13 amino acids. CDR1 is SQVTM and CDR2 is ANQGSEA in the germline V gene. V trimming: 6 bases; J trimming: 1 base; junction bases outside the gene matches: 3. The CDR3 spells CSVQGVSYNEQFF. DNA of the CDR3: TGCAGCGTGCAGGGGGTTTCCTACAATGAGCAGTTCTTC.

In its sample, this clone ranks as medium-sized. The chain carries TRBV6-6 and TRBJ1-1, with a possible D match to TRBD1 (6 bases). The V end was cut by 4 bases, the J end by 1 base, with 16 bases between. The CDR3 covers 16 residues. Germline values: CDR1 MNHNY, CDR2 SVGAGI (reference sequence). This chain's CDR3 is CASSSTLQGTNTEAFF. As DNA, the CDR3 is TGTGCCAGCAGTTCCACCTTACAGGGAACGAACACTGAAGCTTTCTTT.

This chain connects TRBV27 to TRBJ1-5; the D is unclear. CDR3 length equals 17 residues. Per germline, CDR1 MNHEY and CDR2 SMNVEV (reference sequence). Trimming shortened V by 6 bases and J by 4 bases, and 22 bases separated the two germline ends. CDR3 residues: CASRTRLWVTLNQPQHF. CDR3 DNA sequence: TGTGCCAGCAGAACCCGCCTCTGGGTGACGTTGAATCAGCCCCAGCATTTT.

This clone was observed a few times. This chain connects TRBV19 to TRBJ1-2; possible D gene TRBD1, 5 bases. Germline CDR1 reads LNHDA; CDR2 reads SQIVND (reference sequence). V was clipped by 0 bases and J by 4 bases, with 12 bases between them. The CDR3 has 15 amino acids. CDR3 sequence: CASSIDAGDGYGYTF. CDR3 nucleotides: TGTGCCAGTAGTATAGATGCCGGGGACGGCTATGGCTACACCTTC.

This chain uses TRBV11-3 with TRBJ2-3, with D unclear. CDR3 size: 13 residues. CDR1 and CDR2 (germline): SGHNT, YENEEA. V lost 1 base to trimming and J lost 3 bases, with 5 bases between them. CDR3 sequence (DNA): TGTGCCAGCAGCTTAGTACAGACAGATACGCAGTATTTT. It specifies CASSLVQTDTQYF.

The chain recombines TRBV28 with TRBJ1-1; D not resolved. There are 13 residues in the CDR3. V shed 2 bases and J shed 1 base, with 5 bases lying between them. Germline lookup yields CDR1 MDHEN and CDR2 SYDVKM. CDR3 DNA sequence: TGTGCCAGCAGTTTAACCTCGAACACTGAAGCTTTCTTT. Its protein is CASSLTSNTEAFF.

V gene TRBV7-3 combines with J gene TRBJ1-1; TRBD1 might be the D (6 bases). The CDR3 covers 13 residues. Germline V gene lookup returns CDR1 SGHTA and CDR2 FQGTGA. Trimming stripped 8 bases from V and 5 bases from J, with 15 bases between. CDR3 in amino acids: CASRGQGETEAFF. The CDR3, as DNA: TGTGCCAGCCGGGGGCAGGGAGAGACTGAAGCTTTCTTT.

V gene TRBV27 combines with J gene TRBJ2-1; a weak D match, TRBD2 (6 bases). Looked up from germline, CDR1 is MNHEY and CDR2 is SMNVEV (reference sequence). The length of the CDR3 is 16 residues. V was shortened by 0 bases and J by 2 bases, with 11 bases between the two germline ends. The CDR3 nucleotides read TGTGCCAGCAGTTTATCGTACGGGAGCCCCTACAATGAGCAGTTCTTC. As protein: CASSLSYGSPYNEQFF.

V gene TRBV7-8 combines with J gene TRBJ1-5; 7 bases match TRBD1. With 5 bases clipped from V and 4 bases from J, the junction kept 8 bases outside the gene matches. CDR3 size: 15 residues. Germline V gives CDR1 SGHVS, CDR2 FQNEAQ. The CDR3 DNA reads as TGTGCCAGCAGCGCCACCGGGACAGAAAATCAGCCCCAGCATTTT. Residues: CASSATGTENQPQHF.

The genes are TRBV7-2 and TRBJ1-2; D unclear. V lost 5 bases and J 4 bases, leaving 11 bases between the germline ends. CDR3 size: 13 residues. Per the germline V gene, CDR1 is SGHTA and CDR2 is FQGNSA. Here the CDR3 DNA reads TGTGCCAGCAGCCCTCAGGCTTTCTATGGCTACACCTTC. It yields the protein CASSPQAFYGYTF.

J is TRBJ1-6 and V is TRBV10-3, with D perhaps TRBD1 (5 bases). CDR1 and CDR2 (germline): ENHRY, SYGVKD. With 0 bases removed from V and 10 bases from J, the gap between germline ends came to 10 bases. There are 14 residues in the CDR3. CDR3 sequence: CAISESGGDSPLHF. CDR3 DNA sequence: TGTGCCATCAGTGAGTCAGGAGGGGACTCACCCCTCCACTTT.

This clone was detected once. The chain uses TRBV9 and TRBJ2-2; D perhaps matches TRBD1 (5 bases). Trimming took off 4 bases at V and 3 bases at J, with 13 bases between the two ends. Germline V gene lookup returns CDR1 SGDLS and CDR2 YYNGEE. The CDR3 extends over 15 amino acids. CDR3 nucleotides: TGTGCCAGCAGCCCCAGGCGCAGGGACACCGGGGAGCTGTTTTTT. As protein: CASSPRRRDTGELFF.

The chain recombines TRBV4-1 with TRBJ2-3, with TRBD2 matching over 7 bases. From germline, CDR1 is MGHRA and CDR2 YSYEKL. The CDR3 is made up of 15 amino acids. The J segment lost 5 bases and the V segment lost 4 bases, leaving 9 bases of the junction unmatched. The CDR3 DNA reads TGCGCCAGCAGCCTCGCGGGAGTTGCCATAGATACGCAGTATTTT. Residues: CASSLAGVAIDTQYF.

The rearrangement joins TRBV6-5 to TRBJ1-6; TRBD1 matches at 9 bases. The CDR3 has 14 amino acids. Germline V gene data show CDR1 as MNHEY and CDR2 as SVGAGI. Germline trimming cut 5 bases from V and 7 bases from J; bases unmatched to any gene: 3. CDR3 in amino acids: CASSTGQGNSPLHF. The CDR3 DNA follows: TGTGCCAGCAGTACAGGACAGGGGAATTCACCCCTCCACTTT.

This chain connects TRBV5-8 to TRBJ2-5, with 9 nucleotides matching TRBD2. With V trimmed by 5 bases and J by 5 bases, 13 bases remained unmatched. Germline V CDR1 and CDR2: SGHTS, YDEGEE. The length of the CDR3 is 16 residues. The CDR3 DNA reads as TGTGCCAGCAGGACTAACTTAGCGGGAGTACGGGAGACCCAGTACTTC. Its protein product is CASRTNLAGVRETQYF. Combining the CDR3 with reference TRBV5-8 and TRBJ2-5 gives the whole variable domain EAGVTQSPTHLIKTRGQQATLRCSPISGHTSVYWYQQALGLGLQFLLWYDEGEERNRGNFPPRFSGRQFPNYSSELNVNALELEDSALYLCASRTNLAGVRETQYFGPGTRLLVL.